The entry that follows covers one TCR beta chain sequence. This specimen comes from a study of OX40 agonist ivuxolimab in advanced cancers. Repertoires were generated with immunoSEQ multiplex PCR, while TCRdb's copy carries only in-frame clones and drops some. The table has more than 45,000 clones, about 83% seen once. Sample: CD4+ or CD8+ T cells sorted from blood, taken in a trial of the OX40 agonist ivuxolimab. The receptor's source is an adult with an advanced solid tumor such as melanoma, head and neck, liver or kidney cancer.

The CDR3 DNA is TGTGCCAGCAGCTGGGGTAGAATGAACACTGAAGCTTTCTTT. This encodes CASSWGRMNTEAFF. The genes are TRBV5-6 and TRBJ1-1; D is undetermined. Germline V CDR1 and CDR2: SGHDT, YYEEEE. V lost 3 bases to trimming and J lost 0 bases, with 9 bases between them. The length of the CDR3 is 14 residues.